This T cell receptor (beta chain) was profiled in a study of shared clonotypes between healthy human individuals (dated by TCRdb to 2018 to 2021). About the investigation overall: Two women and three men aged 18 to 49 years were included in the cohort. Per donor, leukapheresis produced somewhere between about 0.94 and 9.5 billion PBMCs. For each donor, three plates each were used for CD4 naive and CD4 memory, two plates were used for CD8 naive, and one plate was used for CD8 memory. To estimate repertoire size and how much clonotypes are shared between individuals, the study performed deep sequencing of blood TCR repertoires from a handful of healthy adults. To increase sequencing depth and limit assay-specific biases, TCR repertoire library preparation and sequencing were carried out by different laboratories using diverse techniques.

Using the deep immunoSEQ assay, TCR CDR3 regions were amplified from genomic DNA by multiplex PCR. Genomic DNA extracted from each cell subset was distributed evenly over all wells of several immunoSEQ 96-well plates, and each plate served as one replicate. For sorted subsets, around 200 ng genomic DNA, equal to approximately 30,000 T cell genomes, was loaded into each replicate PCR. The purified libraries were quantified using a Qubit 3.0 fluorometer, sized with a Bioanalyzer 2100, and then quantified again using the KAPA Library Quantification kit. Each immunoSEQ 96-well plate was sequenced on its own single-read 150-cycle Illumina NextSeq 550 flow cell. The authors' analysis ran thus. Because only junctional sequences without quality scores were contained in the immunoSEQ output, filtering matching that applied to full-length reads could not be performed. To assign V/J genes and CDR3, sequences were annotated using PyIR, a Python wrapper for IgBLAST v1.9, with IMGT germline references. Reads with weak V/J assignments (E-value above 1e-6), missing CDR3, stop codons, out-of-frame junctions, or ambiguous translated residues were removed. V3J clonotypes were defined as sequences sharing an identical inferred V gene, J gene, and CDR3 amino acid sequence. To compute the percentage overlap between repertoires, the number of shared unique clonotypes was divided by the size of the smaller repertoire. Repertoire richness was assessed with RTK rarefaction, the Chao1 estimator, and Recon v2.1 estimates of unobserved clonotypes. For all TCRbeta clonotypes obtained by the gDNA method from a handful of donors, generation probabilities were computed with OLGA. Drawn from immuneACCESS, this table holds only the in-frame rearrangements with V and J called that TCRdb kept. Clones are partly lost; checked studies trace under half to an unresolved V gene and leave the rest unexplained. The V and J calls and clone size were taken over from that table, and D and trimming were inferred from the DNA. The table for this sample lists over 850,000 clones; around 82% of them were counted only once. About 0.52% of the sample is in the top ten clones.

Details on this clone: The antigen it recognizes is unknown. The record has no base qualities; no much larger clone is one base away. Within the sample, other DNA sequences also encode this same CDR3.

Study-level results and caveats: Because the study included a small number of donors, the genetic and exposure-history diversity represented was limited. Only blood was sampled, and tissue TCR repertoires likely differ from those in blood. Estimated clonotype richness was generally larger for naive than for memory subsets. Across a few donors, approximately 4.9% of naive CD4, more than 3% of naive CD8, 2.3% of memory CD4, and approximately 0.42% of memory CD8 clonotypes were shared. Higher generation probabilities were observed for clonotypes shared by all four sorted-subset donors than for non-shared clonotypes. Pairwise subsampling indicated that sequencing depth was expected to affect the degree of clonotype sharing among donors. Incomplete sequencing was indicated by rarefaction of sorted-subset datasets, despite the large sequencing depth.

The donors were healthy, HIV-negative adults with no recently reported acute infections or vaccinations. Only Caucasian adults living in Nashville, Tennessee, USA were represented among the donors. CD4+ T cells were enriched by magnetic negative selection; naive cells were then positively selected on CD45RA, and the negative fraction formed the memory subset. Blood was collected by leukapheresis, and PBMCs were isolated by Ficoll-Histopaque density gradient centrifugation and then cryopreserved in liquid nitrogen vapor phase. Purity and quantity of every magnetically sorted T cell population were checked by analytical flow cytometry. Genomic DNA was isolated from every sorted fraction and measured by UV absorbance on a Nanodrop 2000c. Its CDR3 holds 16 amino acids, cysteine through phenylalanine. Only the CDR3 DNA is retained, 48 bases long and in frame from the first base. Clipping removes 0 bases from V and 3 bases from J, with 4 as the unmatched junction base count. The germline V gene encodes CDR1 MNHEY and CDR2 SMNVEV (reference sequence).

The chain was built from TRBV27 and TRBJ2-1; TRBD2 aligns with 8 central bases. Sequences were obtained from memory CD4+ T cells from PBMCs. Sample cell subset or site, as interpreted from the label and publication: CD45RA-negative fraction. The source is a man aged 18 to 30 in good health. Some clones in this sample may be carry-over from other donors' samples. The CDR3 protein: CASSLSPLAGYNEQFF. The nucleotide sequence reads TGTGCCAGCAGTTTATCTCCGCTAGCGGGCTACAATGAGCAGTTCTTC.